Described below is a single T cell receptor beta chain sequence and its context. Its antigen remains unknown. Generation of TCR beta libraries employed quantitative 5'-RACE incorporating molecular barcodes. TCRdb re-derived calls from the 5' RACE reads in MiXCR, one entry per CDR3 protein. The sample contains roughly 160,000 distinct CDR3 sequences, 9.8% of which appear only once. Germline CDR1 SQVTM, CDR2 ANQGSEA. This CDR3 has 14 amino acids. The data belong to a study of CD8 T cells in ankylosing spondylitis. Findings of the study overall: Reportedly, significant enrichment of disease-linked clones occurred in matched ankylosing spondylitis synovial fluid.

The chain employs TRBV29-1 and TRBJ2-1; D uncertain. The sample was blood, either unsorted or a sorted T cell fraction (not recorded which). This sequence originates from a female donor with ankylosing spondylitis or in good health (not recorded which). CDR3: CASEGVDSYNEQFF. CDR3 bases: TGCGCCTCGGAAGGCGTAGACTCCTACAATGAGCAGTTCTTC.